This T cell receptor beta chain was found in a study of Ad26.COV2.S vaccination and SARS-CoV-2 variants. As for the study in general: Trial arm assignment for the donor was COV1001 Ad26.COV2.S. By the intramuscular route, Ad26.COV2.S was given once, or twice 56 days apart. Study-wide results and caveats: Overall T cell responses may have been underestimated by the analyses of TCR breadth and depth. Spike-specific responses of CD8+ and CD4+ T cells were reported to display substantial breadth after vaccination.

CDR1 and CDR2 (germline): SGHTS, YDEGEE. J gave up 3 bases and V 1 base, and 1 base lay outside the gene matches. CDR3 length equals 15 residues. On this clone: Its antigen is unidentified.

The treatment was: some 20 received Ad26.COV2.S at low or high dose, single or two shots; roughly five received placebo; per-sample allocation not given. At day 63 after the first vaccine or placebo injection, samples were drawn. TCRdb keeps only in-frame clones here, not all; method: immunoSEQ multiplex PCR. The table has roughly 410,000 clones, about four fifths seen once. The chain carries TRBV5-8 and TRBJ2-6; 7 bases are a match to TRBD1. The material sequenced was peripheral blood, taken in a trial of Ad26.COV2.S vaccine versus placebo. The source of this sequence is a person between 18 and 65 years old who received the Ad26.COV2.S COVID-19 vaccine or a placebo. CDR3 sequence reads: CASSLTGVGANVLTF. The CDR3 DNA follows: TGTGCCAGCAGCTTGACAGGGGTTGGGGCCAACGTCCTGACTTTC.